The rows below give T cell receptor beta chains drawn from one sample of a study of technical replicates of blood from a few donors. Profiled with immunoSEQ multiplex PCR; TCRdb holds only in-frame clones, not every one. The sample holds some 81,000 clones, 91% seen once. Sequencing used T cells isolated from PBMCs. The receptors were sampled from a human donor in good health. Both conserved end residues are part of each CDR3. The order of the fields is V gene, J gene, CDR3 protein.

TRBV6-1	TRBJ2-7	CASSDRREGDYEQYF
TRBV4-1	TRBJ1-2	CASSHFQRTNYGYTF
TRBV10-3	TRBJ2-1	CAISEENSPDNEQFF
TRBV7-9	TRBJ2-1	CASIMTVDNEQFF
TRBV4-1	TRBJ1-2	CASSQDRDYGYTF
TRBV5-4	TRBJ2-7	CASSNAGKAIYEQYF
TRBV11-2	TRBJ2-7	CASSLEVAPYEQYF
TRBV11-3	TRBJ2-1	CASSLDGNPYNEQFF
TRBV10-3	TRBJ1-1	CAISEGGQLNTEAFF
TRBV5-4	TRBJ2-5	CASSSITSVTQETQYF
TRBV11-2	TRBJ1-2	CASKSDRGRSYGYTF
TRBV28	TRBJ2-6	CASSLYEGGGSGANVLTF
TRBV6-1	TRBJ1-4	CASLLSATNEKLFF
TRBV5-1	TRBJ2-5	CASSLIGDNQETQYF
TRBV11-3	TRBJ1-3	CASSPSGNTIYF
TRBV5-1	TRBJ1-3	CANLDRASSGNTIYF
TRBV11-3	TRBJ2-4	CASSKRPGLALEENIQYF
TRBV5-4	TRBJ2-7	CASSSGTSGYEQYF
TRBV5-4	TRBJ2-5	CASSLGRTSGREETQYF
TRBV27	TRBJ1-1	CASSPGGSEAFF
TRBV19	TRBJ1-4	CASSIEGWQQATNEKLFF
TRBV6-1	TRBJ2-7	CASSTSGRAYEQYF
TRBV20-1	TRBJ2-2	CSASRAGELFF
TRBV11-2	TRBJ1-1	CASSRTGGGTEAFF